The 15 T cell receptor beta chains below come from one sample, sequenced in a study of early T cells in non-severe SARS-CoV-2 infection (dated by TCRdb to 2020 to 2023). To prepare the library, 5' RACE was applied. The instrument given in TCRdb is NextSeq 500. Using fastp at Q25 and MiXCR, TCRdb reprocessed the public reads and kept productive beta chains. Rows merge per CDR3 protein into single entries with the most common DNA and genes. This sample is represented by approximately 73,000 distinct CDR3 sequences; around 11% of them were singletons. The ten largest clonotypes hold approximately 4.8% of the sample. Sequencing input: whole blood. The receptors here all came from an adult who was a healthcare worker with PCR-confirmed SARS-CoV-2 infection or an uninfected control (not recorded which).

This clonotype was found many times. The chain recombines TRBV2 with TRBJ1-3; no reliable D call. Between the trimmed V and J ends, which lost 3 bases and 0 bases, there was a span of 9 bases. Germline values: CDR1 SNHLY, CDR2 FYNNEI. CDR3 size: 15 residues. The CDR3 DNA reads TGTGCCAGCAGTGACAGGACCCGCTCTGGAAACACCATATATTTT. The encoded protein is CASSDRTRSGNTIYF.

This clonotype was found a few times. A junction boundary mismatches the germline segment, possibly from a read error. The V and J genes are TRBV3-1 and TRBJ1-1; D possibly corresponds to TRBD1 (5 bases). CDR3 size: 13 residues. Germline V gene lookup returns CDR1 LGHDT and CDR2 YNNKEL (reference sequence). The CDR3 reads CASSPGTNTEVFF. CDR3 bases: TGTGCCAGCAGCCCCGGGACCAACACTGAAGTTTTCTTT. Together with reference TRBV3-1 and TRBJ1-1, the CDR3 gives the full variable domain: DTAVSQTPKYLVTQMGNDKSIKCEQNLGHDTMYWYKQDSKKFLKIMFSYNNKELIINETVPNRFSPKSPDKAHLNLHINSLELGDSAVYFCASSPGTNTEVFFGQGTRLTVV.

This clonotype was detected ten times or more. The chain employs TRBV3-1 and TRBJ2-7; 8 bases line up with TRBD1. Germline CDR1 LGHDT, CDR2 YNNKEL (reference sequence). The trim removed 4 bases at V and 2 bases at J, leaving 4 bases unmatched. This CDR3 contains 14 residues. The CDR3 bases are TGTGCCAGCAGCCTCCGGGACAGGCCCTACGAGCAGTACTTC. This sequence encodes CASSLRDRPYEQYF.

This clonotype showed up many times. The chain is built from TRBV2 and TRBJ2-7; D gene unclear. Trimming removed 2 bases at V and 6 bases at J, with 11 bases between. This CDR3 comprises 13 residues. CDR1 SNHLY and CDR2 FYNNEI come from the germline V gene. The CDR3, as DNA: TGTGCCAGCAGTGAAAGATGGGTTGGCGAGCAGTACTTC. This sequence encodes CASSERWVGEQYF.

The rearrangement joins TRBV19 to TRBJ1-4, with D perhaps TRBD1 (5 bases). The CDR3 extends over 16 amino acids. Germline V gene sequence: CDR1 LNHDA, CDR2 SQIVND (reference sequence). V gave up 7 bases and J gave up 5 bases, with 20 bases separating them. CDR3 region: CASNPRREGANEKLFF. The CDR3 nucleotides are TGTGCCAGTAACCCTCGGAGAGAAGGGGCAAATGAAAAACTGTTTTTT.

With regard to this clonotype: This clone may be a read error of a much larger clone one base away. The chain couples TRBV2 to TRBJ1-3, with 9 nucleotides matching TRBD1. Losses at the gene ends were 10 bases for V and 2 bases for J; bases not matched to a gene: 9. The CDR3 length is 15 residues. Germline values: CDR1 SNHLY, CDR2 FYNNEI. The CDR3 region is CATSPQGAPGNTIYF. DNA for the CDR3: TGTGCCACCAGCCCACAGGGGGCCCCTGGAAACACCATATATTTT.

As regards this clonotype: A single base separates this from a much larger clone, so it may be a read error. V and J are TRBV5-1 and TRBJ2-1; weak D call: TRBD2 (5 bases). The CDR3 consists of 15 residues. Germline V gene lookup returns CDR1 SGHRS and CDR2 YFSETQ. The CDR3: CPSSPRTGVYNEQFF. The DNA of the CDR3 is TGCCCCAGCAGCCCGCGGACTGGGGTCTACAATGAGCAGTTCTTC.

This clonotype turned up a few times. The chain uses TRBV11-2 and TRBJ1-5; no clear D gene. Germline V CDR1 and CDR2: SGHAT, FQNNGV. CDR3 length equals 14 residues. Trimming cost V 2 bases and J 4 bases, with 9 bases left between them. CDR3 sequence reads: CASSLSWGNQPQHF. CDR3 DNA: TGTGCCAGCAGCTTATCGTGGGGAAATCAGCCCCAGCATTTT.

This clonotype has ten or more counts. The gene calls are TRBV21-1 and TRBJ2-3; the listed D gene, TRBD2, was not tested against the DNA. TRBV21-1 is recorded as a pseudogene. This CDR3 region has 14 residues. As DNA, the CDR3 is TGTGCCAGCAGCCCACGACTAGGTCCAGATACGCAGTATTTT. Its translation is CASSPRLGPDTQYF.

This clonotype was detected a few times. The chain joins TRBV25-1 to TRBJ1-1, with D uncertain. This CDR3 region has 13 residues. The V end was cut by 5 bases, the J end by 1 base, with 8 bases between. Germline V CDR1 and CDR2: MGHDK, SYGVNS. CDR3 coding DNA: TGTGCCAGCAGTCCGGTCGGGAACACTGAAGCTTTCTTT. Residues: CASSPVGNTEAFF. Variable domain in full (rest from reference TRBV25-1 and TRBJ1-1): EADIYQTPRYLVIGTGKKITLECSQTMGHDKMYWYQQDPGMELHLIHYSYGVNSTEKGDLSSESTVSRIRTEHFPLTLESARPSHTSQYLCASSPVGNTEAFFGQGTRLTVV.

This clonotype was picked up a small number of times. The rearrangement links TRBV20-1 to TRBJ1-5; tentative D call: TRBD1 (6 bases). Per the germline V gene, CDR1 is DFQATT and CDR2 is SNEGSKA (reference sequence). V was trimmed by 0 bases and J by 6 bases, leaving 15 bases between them. The CDR3 has 15 amino acids. The CDR3 here is CSARDVNRAFQPQHF. The CDR3 DNA follows: TGCAGTGCTAGAGATGTGAACAGGGCATTTCAGCCCCAGCATTTT.

This clonotype was detected a few times. The chain has TRBV19 and TRBJ2-5, with 8 bases that match TRBD1. The germline CDR1 and CDR2 sequences are LNHDA and SQIVND (reference sequence). The CDR3 loop spans 14 amino acids. Unmatched junction bases numbered 8, after V lost 6 bases and J lost 5 bases. CDR3 region: CASSPPGGRETQYF. The CDR3 bases are TGTGCCAGTAGCCCACCAGGGGGCCGGGAGACCCAGTACTTC.

In the case of this clonotype: Just one base apart from a much larger clone, this may be a read error. V and J are TRBV5-5 and TRBJ1-4; 9 bases agree with TRBD1. Germline CDR1 and CDR2: SGHKS and YYEKEE (reference sequence). The CDR3 is made up of 16 amino acids. The CDR3 loop is CAGSFRPGQGNEKLFF. CDR3 DNA: TGTGCCGGCAGCTTTCGGCCGGGACAGGGTAATGAAAAACTGTTTTTT.

In its sample, this clonotype was seen a few times. This chain links TRBV30 with TRBJ2-1; tentatively, D is TRBD1 (7 bases). The CDR3 contains 14 residues. Germline V CDR1 and CDR2: GTSNPN, SVGIG (reference sequence). Trimming stripped 2 bases from V and 6 bases from J, with 14 bases between. DNA for the CDR3: TGTGCCTGGAGTCAGGGGGAGGAGCTCAATGAGCAGTTCTTC. Residues: CAWSQGEELNEQFF.

With respect to this clonotype: The germline gene is not matched at one end of the junction; a read error may be the cause. The DNA for the CDR3 is TGCGCCAGCAGCTTGGTTGCCGCCACCCGGGAATCACCCTTCCACTTT. Its translation is CASSLVAATRESPFHF. The V call is TRBV5-1, the J call TRBJ1-6; D is unclear. The CDR3 has 16 residues. Germline V gives CDR1 SGHRS, CDR2 YFSETQ.